Shown below are 16 T cell receptor beta chains from a single sample sequenced in a study of Graves' ophthalmopathy and Graves' hyperthyroidism. The study amplified TCR beta CDR3 regions using RNA transcripts. The first-round RT-PCR employed HTBI primers together with the Qiagen OneStep RT-PCR kit. A multiplex PCR was then performed as the second round. MiXCR, applied by TCRdb to the multiplex PCR reads, yields one record per CDR3 protein. The table shows 650,000 to 800,000 distinct CDR3 sequences, with over 40% occurring only once. The source material was peripheral blood. These receptor sequences come from an adult man with Graves' ophthalmopathy.

This clonotype came up many times. One end of the junction is discordant with germline, which a read error may explain. The chain carries TRBV5-1 and TRBJ1-2; the D is unclear. CDR1 SGHRS and CDR2 YFSETQ come from the germline V gene. The length of the CDR3 is 14 residues. CDR3: CASSLDGTNYGYTF. Here the CDR3 DNA reads TGTGCCAGCAGCTTAGACGGAACTAACTATGGCTACACCTTC.

The V gene is TRBV9, the J gene TRBJ1-1; TRBD1 might be the D (5 bases). V was cut by 5 bases and J by 6 bases, with 20 bases left in between. The length of the CDR3 is 15 residues. Germline V gene lookup returns CDR1 SGDLS and CDR2 YYNGEE. The CDR3 DNA sequence: TGTGCCAGCAGTCTCCAGTTGGGGGAGAAGGCTGAAGCTTTCTTT. This translates into CASSLQLGEKAEAFF.

This clonotype was recorded at least ten times. V usage is TRBV24-1 and J usage is TRBJ2-6; D unresolved. Trimming removed 9 bases at V and 0 bases at J, with 5 bases between. This CDR3 contains 13 residues. Germline V lookup: CDR1 KGHDR, CDR2 SFDVKD. The CDR3 nucleotides are TGTGCCACCGGGTCCTCTGGGGCCAACGTCCTGACTTTC. It codes for CATGSSGANVLTF.

The rearrangement links TRBV6-2 or TRBV6-3 to TRBJ1-5, with no clear D. Trimming took 4 bases from V and 6 from J, leaving 19 bases between them. CDR1 is MNHEY and CDR2 is SVGEGT in the germline V gene. There are 16 residues in the CDR3. The CDR3: CASSWDDWDRSQPQHF. The CDR3 nucleotides read TGTGCCAGCAGTTGGGATGACTGGGATCGGTCTCAGCCCCAGCATTTT.

The V and J genes are TRBV20-1 and TRBJ2-3; D not certain. The CDR3 consists of 12 residues. V lost 0 bases and J 11 bases, leaving 12 bases between the germline ends. Germline V gene lookup returns CDR1 DFQATT and CDR2 SNEGSKA (reference sequence). The CDR3 is CSARDWNYMQYF. CDR3 coding DNA: TGCAGTGCTAGAGATTGGAACTACATGCAGTATTTT.

Of note for this clonotype: This may stem from a read error, because a much larger clone lies one nucleotide away. V gene TRBV7-2 combines with J gene TRBJ1-6; perhaps TRBD1 as D (5 bases). Trimming removed 4 bases at V and 10 bases at J, with 14 bases between. Germline assignment: CDR1 SGHTA and CDR2 FQGNSA. This CDR3 has 14 amino acids. The CDR3 nucleotides read TGTGCCAGCAGCTCCGGGAACAGGCGCTCACCCCTCCACTTT. Translation: CASSSGNRRSPLHF.

The table lists this clonotype with many counts. The chain is built from TRBV20-1 and TRBJ1-2, with D perhaps TRBD1 (6 bases). Germline lookup yields CDR1 DFQATT and CDR2 SNEGSKA (reference sequence). The CDR3 covers 14 residues. Trimming stripped 3 bases from V and 6 bases from J, with 17 bases between. CDR3 amino acids: CSARGSGEWHGYTF. As DNA, the CDR3 is TGCAGTGCTAGGGGATCAGGGGAATGGCATGGCTACACCTTC.

This clonotype turned up a few times. V and J are TRBV4-2 and TRBJ2-2; 7 positions agree with TRBD1. With 1 base clipped from V and 5 bases from J, the junction kept 4 bases outside the gene matches. Germline V lookup: CDR1 LGHNA, CDR2 YNFKEQ. The CDR3 runs 15 residues. The chain's CDR3 is CASSQVDRDTGELFF. For the CDR3, the DNA is TGTGCCAGCAGCCAAGTCGACAGGGATACCGGGGAGCTGTTTTTT.

At least ten counts were recorded for this clonotype. V is TRBV6-1 and J is TRBJ2-7, with 8 nucleotides matching TRBD1. From germline, CDR1 is MNHNS and CDR2 SASEGT. V gave up 1 base and J gave up 5 bases; unmatched junction bases: 1. This CDR3 has 13 residues. The CDR3 region has the DNA TGTGCCAGCAGTGAAGGACAGGGGAACGAGCAGTACTTC. This sequence encodes CASSEGQGNEQYF.

This clonotype was observed at least ten times. The gene calls are TRBV4-1 and TRBJ2-7; D is possibly TRBD1 (5 bases). V gave up 0 bases and J gave up 2 bases, with 8 bases separating them. The CDR3 spans 14 residues. Germline V gives CDR1 MGHRA, CDR2 YSYEKL. The CDR3 sequence is CASSQDGHTYEQYF. The DNA of the CDR3 is TGCGCCAGCAGCCAAGATGGACACACCTACGAGCAGTACTTC.

In this sample, this clonotype turned up a few times. The chain employs TRBV20-1 and TRBJ1-2; D gene ambiguous. The CDR3 extends over 11 amino acids. V was trimmed by 0 bases and J by 4 bases, leaving 3 bases between them. Germline assignment: CDR1 DFQATT and CDR2 SNEGSKA (reference sequence). CDR3 nucleotide sequence: TGCAGTGCTAGAGACCCCTATGGCTACACCTTC. It translates to CSARDPYGYTF.

This clonotype was seen more than once but under ten times. The chain couples TRBV11-2 to TRBJ2-5; 9 bases are a match to TRBD2. The germline V gene has CDR1 SGHAT and CDR2 FQNNGV. The J segment lost 5 bases and the V segment lost 3 bases, leaving 13 bases of the junction unmatched. The CDR3 length is 17 residues. The DNA of the CDR3 is TGTGCCAGCAGCTTGGACGTTGTGCTAGCGGGAAACGAGACCCAGTACTTC. Protein: CASSLDVVLAGNETQYF.

This clonotype was recorded many times. The chain joins TRBV7-2 to TRBJ1-1; unclear D gene. The V gene's germline CDR1 is SGHTA and CDR2 FQGNSA. CDR3 length: 11 amino acids. Between the trimmed V and J ends, which lost 10 bases and 3 bases, there was a span of 9 bases. The CDR3 region is CATRTDTEAFF. The CDR3 DNA sequence: TGTGCCACACGCACGGACACTGAAGCTTTCTTT. Based on the CDR3 plus reference TRBV7-2 and TRBJ1-1, the full variable domain is GAGVSQSPSNKVTEKGKDVELRCDPISGHTALYWYRQSLGQGLEFLIYFQGNSAPDKSGLPSDRFSAERTGGSVSTLTIQRTQQEDSAVYLCATRTDTEAFFGQGTRLTVV.

This clonotype has ten or more counts. The CDR3 DNA follows: TGTGCCAGCAGCCGCACCCCGACGCGAAACTATGGCTACACCTTC. Amino acids: CASSRTPTRNYGYTF. The chain is built from TRBV12-3 or TRBV12-4 and TRBJ1-2; D is undetermined. V was shortened by 6 bases and J by 2 bases, with 16 bases between the two germline ends. This CDR3 is 15 amino acids long.

This chain connects TRBV2 to TRBJ2-5; D is unclear. Trimming shortened V by 6 bases and J by 4 bases, and 9 bases separated the two germline ends. The CDR3 is 12 residues long. Germline values: CDR1 SNHLY, CDR2 FYNNEI. CDR3 in amino acids: CASRLPGETQYF. The CDR3 nucleotides are TGTGCCAGCAGGCTACCGGGAGAGACCCAGTACTTC. Together with reference TRBV2 and TRBJ2-5, the CDR3 gives the full variable domain: EPEVTQTPSHQVTQMGQEVILRCVPISNHLYFYWYRQILGQKVEFLVSFYNNEISEKSEIFDDQFSVERPDGSNFTLKIRSTKLEDSAMYFCASRLPGETQYFGPGTRLLVL.

The gene calls are TRBV7-3 and TRBJ2-5; TRBD2 matches 8 bases. The germline V gene encodes CDR1 SGHTA and CDR2 FQGTGA. V lost 5 bases to trimming and J lost 4 bases; unmatched junction nucleotides: 6. The CDR3 sequence is 14 residues long. The CDR3 nucleotides read TGTGCCAGCAGCAACCGGGGGGGCCTAGAGACCCAGTACTTC. Protein sequence: CASSNRGGLETQYF.